This T cell receptor beta chain was sequenced during a study of T cells in localized non-small cell lung cancer. Assay: immunoSEQ multiplex PCR; the TCRdb copy retains only in-frame clones and omits some. The sample includes some 38,000 clones, just over 90% of them seen just once. The CDR3 has 16 residues. From germline, CDR1 is PRHDT and CDR2 FYEKMQ (reference sequence). The ends lost 2 bases at V and 0 bases at J; junction bases unmatched: 4. The chain links TRBV13 to TRBJ2-1; 7 nucleotides match TRBD2. The sequence was collected from a female donor at least 60 years old with stage I lung adenocarcinoma. Sequencing was performed on peripheral blood, taken before any cancer treatment. CDR3 amino acids: CASSLIGGSSYNEQFF. As DNA, the CDR3 is TGTGCCAGCAGCTTAATCGGCGGGAGCTCCTACAATGAGCAGTTCTTC.